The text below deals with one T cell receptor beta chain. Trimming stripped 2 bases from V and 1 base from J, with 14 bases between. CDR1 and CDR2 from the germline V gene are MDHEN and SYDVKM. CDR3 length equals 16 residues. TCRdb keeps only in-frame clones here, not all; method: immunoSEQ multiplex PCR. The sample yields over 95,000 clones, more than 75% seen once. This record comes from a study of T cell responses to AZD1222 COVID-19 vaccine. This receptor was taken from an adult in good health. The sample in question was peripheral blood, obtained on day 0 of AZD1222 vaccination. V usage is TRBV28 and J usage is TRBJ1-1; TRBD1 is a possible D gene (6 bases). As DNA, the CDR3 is TGTGCCAGCAGTTTAGGTCCAGGGGCCGGGAACACTGAAGCTTTCTTT. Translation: CASSLGPGAGNTEAFF.